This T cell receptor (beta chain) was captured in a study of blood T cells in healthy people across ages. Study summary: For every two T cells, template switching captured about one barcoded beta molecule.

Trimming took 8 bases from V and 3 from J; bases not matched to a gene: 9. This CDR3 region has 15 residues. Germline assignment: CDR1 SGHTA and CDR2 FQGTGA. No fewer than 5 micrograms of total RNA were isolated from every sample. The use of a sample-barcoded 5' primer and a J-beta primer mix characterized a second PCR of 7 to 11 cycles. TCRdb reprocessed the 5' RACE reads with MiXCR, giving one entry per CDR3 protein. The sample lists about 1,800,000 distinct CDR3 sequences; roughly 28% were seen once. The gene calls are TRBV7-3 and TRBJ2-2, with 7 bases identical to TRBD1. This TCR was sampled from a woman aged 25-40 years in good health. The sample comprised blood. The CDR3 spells CASGQVGGYTGELFF. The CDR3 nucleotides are TGTGCCAGCGGCCAGGTAGGGGGCTACACCGGGGAGCTGTTTTTT.